Following are 3 T cell receptor beta chains from one sample sequenced in a study of control samples from healthy donors and cancer patients. Repertoires were generated with immunoSEQ multiplex PCR, while TCRdb's copy carries only in-frame clones and drops some. The sample consists of 190,000 or so clones, 80% to 95% of them appearing once. Sequenced input: blood. The receptors derive from a man between 18 and 29 years old in good health.

The rearrangement links TRBV7-8 to TRBJ1-4; D gene unclear. V dropped 6 bases and J dropped 6 bases, with 11 bases sitting between them. This CDR3 spans 13 amino acids. Germline V gives CDR1 SGHVS, CDR2 FQNEAQ. In DNA form, the CDR3 reads TGTGCCAGCAGTTACCAATCGGATGAAAAACTGTTTTTT. Encoded protein: CASSYQSDEKLFF.

This chain joins TRBV10-3 and TRBJ2-7; TRBD1 matches at 8 bases. The germline gives CDR1 ENHRY, CDR2 SYGVKD. CDR3 length: 13 amino acids. Losses at the gene ends were 7 bases for V and 2 bases for J; bases not matched to a gene: 4. CDR3 bases: TGTGCCATCAATCCGGGACAGGCCTACGAGCAGTACTTC. It translates to CAINPGQAYEQYF.

The chain links TRBV29-1 to TRBJ2-7; D may match TRBD1 or TRBD2 (5 bases each). The CDR3 is 12 amino acids. Per germline, CDR1 SQVTM and CDR2 ANQGSEA. Trimming shortened V by 2 bases and J by 7 bases, and 12 bases separated the two germline ends. CDR3 in amino acids: CSVERGAGEQYF. CDR3 DNA sequence: TGCAGCGTTGAAAGAGGGGCCGGAGAGCAGTACTTC.